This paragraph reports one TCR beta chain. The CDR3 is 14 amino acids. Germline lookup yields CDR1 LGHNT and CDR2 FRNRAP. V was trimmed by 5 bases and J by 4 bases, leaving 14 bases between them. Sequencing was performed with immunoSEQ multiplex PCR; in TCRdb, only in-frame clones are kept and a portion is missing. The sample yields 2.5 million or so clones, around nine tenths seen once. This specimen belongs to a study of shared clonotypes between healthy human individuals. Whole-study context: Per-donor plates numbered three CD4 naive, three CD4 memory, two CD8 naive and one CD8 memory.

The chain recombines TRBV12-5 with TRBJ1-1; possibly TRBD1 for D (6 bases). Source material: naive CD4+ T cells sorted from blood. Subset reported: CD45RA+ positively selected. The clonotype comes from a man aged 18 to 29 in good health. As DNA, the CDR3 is TGTGCTAGTGGTACGACAGGAGGGGCCACTGAAGCTTTCTTT. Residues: CASGTTGGATEAFF.